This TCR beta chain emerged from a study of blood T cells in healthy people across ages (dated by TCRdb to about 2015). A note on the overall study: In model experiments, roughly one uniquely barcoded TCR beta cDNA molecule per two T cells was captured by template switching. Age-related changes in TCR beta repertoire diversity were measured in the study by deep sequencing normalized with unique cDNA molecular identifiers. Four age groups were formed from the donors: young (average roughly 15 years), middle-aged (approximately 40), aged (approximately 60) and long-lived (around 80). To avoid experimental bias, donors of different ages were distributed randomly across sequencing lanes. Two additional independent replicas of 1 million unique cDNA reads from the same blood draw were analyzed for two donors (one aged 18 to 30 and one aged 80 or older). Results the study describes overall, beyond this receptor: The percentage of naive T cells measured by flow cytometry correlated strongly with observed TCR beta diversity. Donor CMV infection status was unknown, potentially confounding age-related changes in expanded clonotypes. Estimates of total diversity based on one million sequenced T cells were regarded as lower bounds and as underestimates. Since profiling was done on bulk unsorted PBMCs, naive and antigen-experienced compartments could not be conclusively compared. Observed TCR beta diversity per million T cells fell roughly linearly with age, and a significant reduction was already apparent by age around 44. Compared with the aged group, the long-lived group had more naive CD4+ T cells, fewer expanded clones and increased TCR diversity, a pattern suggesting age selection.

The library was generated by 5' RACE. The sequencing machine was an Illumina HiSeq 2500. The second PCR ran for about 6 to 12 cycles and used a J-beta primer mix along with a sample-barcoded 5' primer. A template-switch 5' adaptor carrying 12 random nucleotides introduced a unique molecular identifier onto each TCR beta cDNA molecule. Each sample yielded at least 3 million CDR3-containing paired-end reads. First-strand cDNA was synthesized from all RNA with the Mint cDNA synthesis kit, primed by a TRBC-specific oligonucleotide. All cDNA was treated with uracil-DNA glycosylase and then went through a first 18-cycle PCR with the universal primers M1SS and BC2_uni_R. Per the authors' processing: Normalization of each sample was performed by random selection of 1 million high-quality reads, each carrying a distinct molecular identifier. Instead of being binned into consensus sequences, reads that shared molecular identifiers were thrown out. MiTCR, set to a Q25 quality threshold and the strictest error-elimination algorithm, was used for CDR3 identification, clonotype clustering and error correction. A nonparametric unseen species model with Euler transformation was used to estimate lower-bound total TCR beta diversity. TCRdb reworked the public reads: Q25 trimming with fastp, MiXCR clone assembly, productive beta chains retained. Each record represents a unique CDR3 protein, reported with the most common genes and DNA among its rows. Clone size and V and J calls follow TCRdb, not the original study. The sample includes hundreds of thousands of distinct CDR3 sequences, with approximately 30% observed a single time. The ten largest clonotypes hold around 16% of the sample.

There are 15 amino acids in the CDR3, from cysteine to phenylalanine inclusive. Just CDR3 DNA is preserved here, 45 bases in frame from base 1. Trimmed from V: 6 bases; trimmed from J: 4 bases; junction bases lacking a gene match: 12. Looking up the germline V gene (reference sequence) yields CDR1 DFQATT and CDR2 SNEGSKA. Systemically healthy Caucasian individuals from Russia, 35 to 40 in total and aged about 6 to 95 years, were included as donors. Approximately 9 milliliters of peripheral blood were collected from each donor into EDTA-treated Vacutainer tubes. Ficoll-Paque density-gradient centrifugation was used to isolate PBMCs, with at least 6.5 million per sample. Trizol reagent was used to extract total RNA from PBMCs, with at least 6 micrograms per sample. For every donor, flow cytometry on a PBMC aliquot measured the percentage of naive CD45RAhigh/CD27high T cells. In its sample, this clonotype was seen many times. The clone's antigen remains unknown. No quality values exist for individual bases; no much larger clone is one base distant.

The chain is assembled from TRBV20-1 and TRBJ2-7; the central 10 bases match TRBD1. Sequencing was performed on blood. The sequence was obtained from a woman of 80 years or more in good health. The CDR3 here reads CSAYIRGTGVYEQYF. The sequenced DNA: TGCAGTGCCTACATAAGGGGGACAGGGGTTTACGAGCAGTACTTC.